The rows below give T cell receptor beta chains drawn from one sample of a study of blood T cells in healthy people across ages. Via MiXCR, TCRdb re-called the 5' RACE reads, giving one row per CDR3 protein. The sample includes about 1,600,000 distinct CDR3 sequences, 35% to 45% of them seen just once. Sequenced sample: blood. All receptors come from a woman aged 18-30 years in good health. The CDR3 runs from the conserved cysteine through the conserved F or W. Fields, in order: V gene, D gene, clone size, J gene, CDR3 DNA, CDR3 protein. A D gene is named only where the DNA matches it firmly. Size is stated for part of the rows, as once, few or many counts, or as a class when the clone is expanded.

>TRBV29-1|TRBD1|few|TRBJ1-1
TGCAGCGTTGGGGACAGGGTGAACACTGAAGCTTTCTTT
CSVGDRVNTEAFF
>TRBV7-2|-|-|TRBJ1-1
TGTGCCAGCAGCCCGTTGACAACCGGGGTCACTGAAGCTTTCTTT
CASSPLTTGVTEAFF
>TRBV27|TRBD1|-|TRBJ2-5
TGTGCCAGCAGTCTACAGGACAGGGGGGAGACCCAGTACTTC
CASSLQDRGETQYF
>TRBV3-1|-|few|TRBJ2-7
TGTGCCAGCAGCCAAGACCAAAAGGGACCCTTCGGGCAGTACTTC
CASSQDQKGPFGQYF
>TRBV20-1|-|-|TRBJ1-6
TGCAGTGCTGGGGGGGTCTCACCCCTCCACTTT
CSAGGVSPLHF
>TRBV3-1|-|-|TRBJ2-1
TGTGCCAGCAGCCCCAACTTTGAGCGGTACAATGAGCAGTTCTTC
CASSPNFERYNEQFF
>TRBV29-1|-|-|TRBJ1-4
TGCAGCGCGGGTCGTAATGAAAAACTGTTTTTT
CSAGRNEKLFF
>TRBV12-3/TRBV12-4|TRBD2|many|TRBJ2-2
TGTGCCAGCAGTCGACTAGCGGGGGGCCTCCTGGGCACCGGGGAGCTGTTTTTT
CASSRLAGGLLGTGELFF
>TRBV5-1|TRBD1|-|TRBJ2-1
TGCGCCAGCAGCGAAGAGCCCGACAGGGTAGGGATTGAGCAGTTCTTC
CASSEEPDRVGIEQFF
>TRBV7-9|-|few|TRBJ2-5
TGTGCCAGCAGCCGTAAAGCGGCTACACAAGAGACCCAGTACTTC
CASSRKAATQETQYF
>TRBV29-1|-|-|TRBJ1-1
TGCGGCGTTGAATCGGGGGCACAGAACACTGAAGCTTTCTTT
CGVESGAQNTEAFF
>TRBV7-9|-|-|TRBJ2-5
TGTGCCAGCAGCTTAGGACTAGGTGGGGGGACCCAGTACTTC
CASSLGLGGGTQYF
>TRBV6-5|TRBD1|once|TRBJ1-2
TGTGCCAGCAGTACGGACAGGTCCTTCTATAGCTACACCTTC
CASSTDRSFYSYTF
>TRBV12-3/TRBV12-4|TRBD1|-|TRBJ1-1
TGTGCCAGCACCAGGGGACAGGGGGTCCTCACTGAAGCTTTCTTT
CASTRGQGVLTEAFF
>TRBV29-1|TRBD2|-|TRBJ2-7
TGCAGCGTTGACTGGGGGACTAGCAGGGGCTACAATGAGCAGTACTTC
CSVDWGTSRGYNEQYF